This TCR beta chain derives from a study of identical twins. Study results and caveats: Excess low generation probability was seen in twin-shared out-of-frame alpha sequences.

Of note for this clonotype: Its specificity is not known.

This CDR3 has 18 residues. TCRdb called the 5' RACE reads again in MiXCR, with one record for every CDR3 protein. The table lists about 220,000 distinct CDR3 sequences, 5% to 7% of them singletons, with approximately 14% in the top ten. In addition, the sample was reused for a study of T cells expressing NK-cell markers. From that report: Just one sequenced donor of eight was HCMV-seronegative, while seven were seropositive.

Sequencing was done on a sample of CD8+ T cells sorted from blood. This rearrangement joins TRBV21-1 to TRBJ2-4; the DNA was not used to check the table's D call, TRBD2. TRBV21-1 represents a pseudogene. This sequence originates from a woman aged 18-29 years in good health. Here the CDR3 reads CASSKSQRDSIAKNIQYF. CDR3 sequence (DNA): TGTGCCAGCAGCAAATCGCAGCGGGACTCTATAGCCAAAAACATTCAGTACTTC.